The text below deals with one T cell receptor (beta chain). Its antigen remains unknown. This entry is derived from a study of siplizumab effects on memory and regulatory T cells. Sequencing used immunoSEQ multiplex PCR; TCRdb keeps in-frame clones, though not all of them. The sample holds 110,000 or so clones, around 92% seen once. J was trimmed by 4 bases and V by 5 bases; bases with no gene match: 7. Germline CDR1 SGHTA, CDR2 FQGTGA. The CDR3 is 15 residues long. Overall study results and limits: Proliferating siplizumab-cultured Tregs lacked confirmed suppressive function. Naive T cells seemed more diverse than memory cells; they also seemed major alloresponse contributors. With siplizumab, mappable alloreactive CD4+ clones averaged about 70% Treg-derived, versus 25% to 30% in controls.

This sequence joins TRBV7-3 and TRBJ1-1; TRBD1 aligns across 10 bases. This sequence was found in a human donor in good health. The sequenced material came from Tregs sorted from blood. CDR3 sequence (DNA): TGTGCCAGCAGCCCTGGGACAGGGGTATTCACTGAAGCTTTCTTT. This translates into CASSPGTGVFTEAFF.